This T cell receptor (beta chain) stems from a study of cytomegalovirus exposure and HLA in healthy donors. General study findings and limits: Later analysis suggested links between common viral pathogens and several top significant clusters. A later analysis reportedly found fewer N-insertions in an Asian-associated ancestry cluster than the approximately 700-donor mean. Later genetic work tied a missense DCLRE1C variant to beta-chain V and J trimming.

Germline V lookup: CDR1 SGHTS, CDR2 YDEGEE. V lost 4 bases and J 14 bases, leaving 15 bases between the germline ends. The length of the CDR3 is 11 residues. In the PCR, 60 Vbeta and 13 Jbeta primers were used. Sequenced by immunoSEQ multiplex PCR; TCRdb stores in-frame clones only, minus some. The data hold under 200,000 clones, with 60% to 85% observed a single time. About this clone: Its antigen is unknown.

The rearrangement joins TRBV5-8 to TRBJ1-2, with unresolved D. The origin of this receptor is a woman aged 45-59 years in good health and CMV-seropositive. The specimen was PBMCs. The CDR3 loop reads CASSVRQGTTF. The CDR3 bases are TGTGCCAGCAGCGTCCGACAAGGAACTACCTTC.